The 24 T cell receptor beta chains below come from one sample, sequenced in a study of blood T cell repertoires in COVID-19. Produced via immunoSEQ multiplex PCR; TCRdb's table is partial and in-frame only. This table holds 80,000 to 130,000 clones, about nine tenths found once. Specimen: peripheral blood. These receptors originate from a man aged 55 to 70 with acute or convalescent COVID-19.

This chain joins TRBV18 and TRBJ2-2, with D possibly TRBD1 on 5 matching bases. This CDR3 is built from 16 residues. Deletions cut 2 bases from V and 6 bases from J, with 16 bases between. The germline V gene has CDR1 KGHSH and CDR2 LQKENI. The CDR3 protein is CASSPVWGQAAGELFF. CDR3 bases: TGTGCCAGCTCACCAGTTTGGGGCCAGGCGGCCGGGGAGCTGTTTTTT.

In its sample, this clone was seen once. This CDR3 is CATSDPRGDNYGYTF. CDR3 nucleotides: TGTGCCACCAGTGACCCCCGAGGAGACAACTATGGCTACACCTTC. J is TRBJ1-2 and V is TRBV24-1; D is unclear. Per the germline V gene, CDR1 is KGHDR and CDR2 is SFDVKD. V lost 4 bases to trimming and J lost 2 bases, with 13 bases between them. The CDR3 covers 15 residues.

The chain recombines TRBV5-1 with TRBJ2-2, with 12 bases aligning to TRBD2. Germline CDR1 reads SGHRS; CDR2 reads YFSETQ. V lost 3 bases to trimming and J lost 4 bases; unmatched junction nucleotides: 4. There are 16 residues in the CDR3. The CDR3 sequence: CASSSRTSGATGELFF. CDR3 sequence (DNA): TGCGCCAGCAGCTCCCGGACTAGCGGGGCCACCGGGGAGCTGTTTTTT.

This rearrangement joins TRBV28 to TRBJ1-4; the D gene is possibly TRBD1 (5 bases). Trimming removed 4 bases at V and 6 bases at J, with 21 bases between. Germline lookup yields CDR1 MDHEN and CDR2 SYDVKM. There are 17 residues in the CDR3. This CDR3 is CASSSSGPGNSDEKLFF. The CDR3 DNA follows: TGTGCCAGCAGTTCCTCCGGACCAGGGAATTCCGATGAAAAACTGTTTTTT.

The chain carries TRBV5-4 and TRBJ1-2, with a weak D call TRBD1 (6 bases). Germline CDR1 is SGHNT and CDR2 is YYREEE (reference sequence). Trimming removed 9 bases at V and 2 bases at J, with 14 bases between. The CDR3 sequence is 13 residues long. The CDR3 DNA reads as TGTGCCAACCCGTCGGGACAAAACTATGGCTACACCTTC. It translates to CANPSGQNYGYTF. The complete variable domain, with remaining parts taken from reference TRBV5-4 and TRBJ1-2, reads ETGVTQSPTHLIKTRGQQVTLRCSSQSGHNTVSWYQQALGQGPQFIFQYYREEENGRGNFPPRFSGLQFPNYSSELNVNALELDDSALYLCANPSGQNYGYTFGSGTRLTVV.

V gene TRBV19 combines with J gene TRBJ1-2; 9 nucleotides agree with TRBD1. With V trimmed by 3 bases and J by 7 bases, 15 bases remained unmatched. Germline V gene sequence: CDR1 LNHDA, CDR2 SQIVND (reference sequence). CDR3 length: 17 amino acids. The CDR3 bases are TGTGCCAGTAGTATTAATTGGTGGACAGGGGCCGAAAGTGGCTACACCTTC. It yields the protein CASSINWWTGAESGYTF.

The chain links TRBV18 to TRBJ2-2, with D uncertain. With 3 bases removed from V and 1 base from J, the gap between germline ends came to 3 bases. This CDR3 has 13 residues. Germline CDR1 KGHSH, CDR2 LQKENI. CDR3 protein: CASSPRNTGELFF. As DNA, the CDR3 is TGTGCCAGCTCACCCCGGAACACCGGGGAGCTGTTTTTT.

The chain recombines TRBV19 with TRBJ1-4; no firm D call. CDR1 LNHDA and CDR2 SQIVND come from the germline V gene (reference sequence). CDR3 length: 13 amino acids. Trimming removed 3 bases from V and 5 bases from J, with 7 bases in between. The CDR3 reads CASSMGTNEKLFF. The CDR3 DNA reads as TGTGCCAGTAGTATGGGCACCAATGAAAAACTGTTTTTT.

Only a few counts were recorded for this clone. V is TRBV24-1 and J is TRBJ1-2, with 7 bases aligning to TRBD1. The CDR3 is 13 amino acids. Germline CDR1 reads KGHDR; CDR2 reads SFDVKD. V dropped 3 bases and J dropped 7; count of bases not matched to a gene: 4. This chain's CDR3 is CATSDHRGRGYTF. The CDR3 nucleotides are TGTGCCACCAGTGATCACAGGGGACGTGGCTACACCTTC.

The chain joins TRBV18 to TRBJ1-6; 7 bases match TRBD1. Germline assignment: CDR1 KGHSH and CDR2 LQKENI. V lost 8 bases, J lost 8 bases, and 6 bases stayed unmatched. The CDR3 consists of 13 residues. The CDR3 nucleotides read TGTGCCAGCACGACAGGGACGGATTCACCCCTCCACTTT. The encoded protein is CASTTGTDSPLHF.

The chain has TRBV20-1 and TRBJ2-3; 14 bases map to TRBD2. After removal of 3 bases from V and 5 bases from J, the junction contained 19 bases not matched to a gene. This CDR3 has 20 amino acids. In germline, CDR1 is DFQATT, CDR2 SNEGSKA (reference sequence). The DNA for the CDR3 is TGCAGTGCTAGTCTGATGGGACTAGCGGGAGTCCCCCTAGGCGGAGATACGCAGTATTTT. This translates into CSASLMGLAGVPLGGDTQYF.

This rearrangement joins TRBV20-1 to TRBJ2-7; TRBD1 matches at 7 bases. V gave up 3 bases and J gave up 3 bases; unmatched junction bases: 8. Germline values: CDR1 DFQATT, CDR2 SNEGSKA (reference sequence). CDR3 length equals 14 residues. Here the CDR3 reads CSASGTDNFYEQYF. The CDR3 region has the DNA TGCAGTGCTAGTGGGACAGATAATTTCTACGAGCAGTACTTC.

This clone was seen only once. The genes are TRBV7-9 and TRBJ2-1; 14 nucleotides line up with TRBD2. With V trimmed by 5 bases and J by 2 bases, 5 bases remained unmatched. This CDR3 region has 17 residues. Germline CDR1 SEHNR, CDR2 FQNEAQ (reference sequence). The chain's CDR3 is CASSPGTSGGTYNEQFF. The CDR3 region has the DNA TGTGCCAGCAGCCCCGGGACTAGCGGGGGCACCTACAATGAGCAGTTCTTC.

The J gene is TRBJ1-6, the V gene TRBV28; TRBD1 aligns across 11 bases. Unmatched junction bases numbered 3, after V lost 5 bases and J lost 9 bases. Germline V gives CDR1 MDHEN, CDR2 SYDVKM. This CDR3 spans 14 amino acids. The CDR3 here is CASSKGQGGSPLHF. In DNA, the CDR3 is TGTGCCAGCAGTAAGGGACAGGGGGGTTCACCCCTCCACTTT.

The chain's CDR3 is CASSEDVIGEPQHF. Here the CDR3 DNA reads TGTGCCAGCAGTGAAGACGTGATCGGGGAGCCCCAGCATTTT. This chain joins TRBV6-1 and TRBJ1-5; D not certain. Trimming took 1 base from V and 8 from J, leaving 12 bases between them. Per the germline V gene, CDR1 is MNHNS and CDR2 is SASEGT. This CDR3 has 14 residues.

This clone was recorded a few times. The chain uses TRBV25-1 and TRBJ2-7; D perhaps matches TRBD1 (6 bases). This CDR3 is 15 amino acids long. From germline, CDR1 is MGHDK and CDR2 SYGVNS. V was pared by 3 bases and J by 2 bases, with 14 bases between. The CDR3 DNA follows: TGTGCCAGCAGTGACTTCAGGGGCCCCCCCTACGAGCAGTACTTC. This codes for CASSDFRGPPYEQYF.

This clone was seen a handful of times. V is TRBV2 and J is TRBJ2-5; 7 positions match TRBD1. Germline CDR1 is SNHLY and CDR2 is FYNNEI. V lost 6 bases, J lost 2 bases, and 0 bases stayed unmatched. This CDR3 has 12 residues. The CDR3 loop is CASSRGQETQYF. The CDR3 DNA reads as TGTGCCAGCAGCAGGGGGCAAGAGACCCAGTACTTC.

The rearrangement uses TRBV2 and TRBJ2-1; D possibly corresponds to TRBD1 (7 bases). The CDR3 has 15 amino acids. V gave up 6 bases and J gave up 3 bases, with 15 bases separating them. Germline CDR1 is SNHLY and CDR2 is FYNNEI. The CDR3 loop is CASRGRRGDYNEQFF. The CDR3 bases are TGTGCCAGCAGGGGTCGCAGGGGGGACTACAATGAGCAGTTCTTC.

In its sample, this clone was seen once. This chain uses TRBV3-1 (or the pseudogene TRBV3-2) with TRBJ1-1; 7 bases map to TRBD1. V dropped 3 bases and J dropped 6; count of bases not matched to a gene: 10. The germline CDR1 and CDR2 sequences are LGHDT and YNNKEL (reference sequence). This CDR3 contains 15 residues. This chain's CDR3 is CASSHRQGPGSEAFF. The CDR3 nucleotides are TGTGCCAGCAGCCATAGACAGGGCCCGGGGTCTGAAGCTTTCTTT.

Notes on this clone: Additional DNA sequences in this sample encode the identical CDR3. The gene calls are TRBV10-2 and TRBJ1-2, with a tentative D call TRBD1 (5 bases). The V and J ends lost 2 bases and 5 bases respectively, with 9 bases between them. Germline assignment: CDR1 WSHSY and CDR2 SAAADI. There are 13 residues in the CDR3. CDR3 loop: CASSEGRAYGYTF. In nucleotides, the CDR3 is TGCGCCAGCAGTGAGGGCAGGGCGTATGGCTACACCTTC.

CDR3 bases: TGCGCCAGCAGCCACGACCCCGGACTCAACAATGAGCAGTTCTTC. This encodes CASSHDPGLNNEQFF. The rearrangement links TRBV4-1 to TRBJ2-1; perhaps TRBD2 as D (5 bases). The length of the CDR3 is 15 residues. Trimming took off 3 bases at V and 5 bases at J, with 14 bases between the two ends. CDR1 MGHRA and CDR2 YSYEKL come from the germline V gene.

The V call is TRBV7-3, the J call TRBJ2-1; the D gene is possibly TRBD2 (6 bases). The V gene's germline CDR1 is SGHTA and CDR2 FQGTGA. V was shortened by 4 bases and J by 2 bases, with 21 bases between the two germline ends. This CDR3 region has 18 residues. The CDR3 reads CASSSSLFTSRTYNEQFF. The CDR3 DNA reads TGTGCCAGCAGCTCCTCTCTCTTCACTAGCCGTACCTACAATGAGCAGTTCTTC. Filled out from reference TRBV7-3 and TRBJ2-1, the complete variable domain reads GAGVSQTPSNKVTEKGKYVELRCDPISGHTALYWYRQSLGQGPEFLIYFQGTGAADDSGLPNDRFFAVRPEGSVSTLKIQRTERGDSAVYLCASSSSLFTSRTYNEQFFGPGTRLTVL.

The genes are TRBV7-9 and TRBJ1-1; D call uncertain. CDR1 is SEHNR and CDR2 is FQNEAQ in the germline V gene (reference sequence). The CDR3 is 12 amino acids. Trimming removed 5 bases from V and 5 bases from J, with 9 bases in between. The DNA of the CDR3 is TGTGCCAGCAGCCCGATGAGGACTGAAGCTTTCTTT. Encoded protein: CASSPMRTEAFF.

The V gene is TRBV10-3, the J gene TRBJ1-2; 8 nucleotides align to TRBD1. Germline assignment: CDR1 ENHRY and CDR2 SYGVKD. The CDR3 sequence is 13 residues long. The V segment lost 7 bases and the J segment 7 bases; nucleotides outside the gene matches: 8. CDR3 sequence reads: CAIKDREGVGYTF. The CDR3 DNA sequence: TGTGCCATCAAGGACAGGGAAGGAGTTGGCTACACCTTC.